These 9 T cell receptor beta chains were sequenced from one sample in a study of cytomegalovirus exposure and HLA in healthy donors. The study ran its PCR with 60 Vbeta and 13 Jbeta primers. Assay used: immunoSEQ multiplex PCR; TCRdb lists only in-frame clones, some missing. The sample contains 150,000 or so clones, around four fifths of which appear only once. Specimen: PBMCs. The receptors derive from a man younger than 30 in good health and CMV-seropositive.

The chain carries TRBV5-1 and TRBJ2-2, with a tentative D call TRBD2 (5 bases). The ends were cut back, 3 bases at V and 4 bases at J, with 16 bases in the middle. Looked up from germline, CDR1 is SGHRS and CDR2 is YFSETQ. The CDR3 spans 16 residues. CDR3 amino acids: CASSSEPSGSTGELFF. The DNA for the CDR3 is TGCGCCAGCAGCTCGGAACCTTCGGGGAGCACCGGGGAGCTGTTTTTT.

The J gene is TRBJ1-5, the V gene TRBV28; 7 nucleotides align to TRBD1. The junction had 15 bases not matched to a gene; V was cut back by 6 bases and J by 7 bases. Germline lookup yields CDR1 MDHEN and CDR2 SYDVKM. CDR3 length: 16 residues. This CDR3 reads CASSPEGGKGMQPQHF. DNA of the CDR3: TGTGCCAGCAGCCCCGAAGGGGGCAAAGGGATGCAGCCCCAGCATTTT.

This chain connects TRBV2 to TRBJ2-7; the D gene is possibly TRBD2 (5 bases). CDR3 length equals 17 residues. CDR1 is SNHLY and CDR2 is FYNNEI in the germline V gene. V dropped 5 bases and J dropped 4 bases, with 24 bases sitting between them. The CDR3 region has the DNA TGTGCCAGCAGTTCGACTACCGACTCTTTTTCCCCTTACGAGCAGTACTTC. Amino acid sequence: CASSSTTDSFSPYEQYF.

This clone appeared once. The V gene is TRBV2, the J gene TRBJ1-1, with D possibly matching TRBD1 (5 bases). V was clipped by 10 bases and J by 0 bases, with 15 bases between them. The CDR3 length is 14 residues. The germline CDR1 and CDR2 sequences are SNHLY and FYNNEI. CDR3 in DNA: TGTGCCACATCAGCAGGGTCTATGAACACTGAAGCTTTCTTT. Amino acid sequence: CATSAGSMNTEAFF. The whole variable domain, remainder taken from reference TRBV2 and TRBJ1-1, is EPEVTQTPSHQVTQMGQEVILRCVPISNHLYFYWYRQILGQKVEFLVSFYNNEISEKSEIFDDQFSVERPDGSNFTLKIRSTKLEDSAMYFCATSAGSMNTEAFFGQGTRLTVV.

The CDR3 region has the DNA TGTGCCAGCAGCTTAGAACGAGACGAGCAGTACTTC. As protein: CASSLERDEQYF. The chain employs TRBV7-2 and TRBJ2-7; D remains unclear. Germline V CDR1 and CDR2: SGHTA, FQGNSA. V shed 1 base and J shed 5 bases, with 6 bases lying between them. This CDR3 comprises 12 residues. The whole variable domain, filled in from reference TRBV7-2 and TRBJ2-7, reads GAGVSQSPSNKVTEKGKDVELRCDPISGHTALYWYRQSLGQGLEFLIYFQGNSAPDKSGLPSDRFSAERTGGSVSTLTIQRTQQEDSAVYLCASSLERDEQYFGPGTRLTVT.

The chain couples TRBV7-2 to TRBJ2-7; a weak D match, TRBD1 (6 bases). The CDR3 totals 14 residues. The V end lost 1 base, the J end lost 3 bases, and 10 bases lay between the germline ends. Germline-derived CDR1 and CDR2 are SGHTA and FQGNSA. The CDR3 spells CASSLGTERYEQYF. DNA of the CDR3: TGTGCCAGCAGCTTAGGGACAGAGCGCTACGAGCAGTACTTC.

This rearrangement joins TRBV19 to TRBJ1-2, with D possibly matching TRBD1 (5 bases). The CDR3 consists of 13 residues. The germline V gene has CDR1 LNHDA and CDR2 SQIVND (reference sequence). Trimming stripped 5 bases from V and 7 bases from J, with 14 bases between. CDR3 amino acids: CASSLGTVLGYTF. Written as DNA, the CDR3 is TGTGCCAGTAGTCTAGGGACTGTCCTTGGCTACACCTTC.

This clone was detected only a few times. This sequence joins TRBV7-8 and TRBJ2-1; 10 bases are shared with TRBD1. The V and J ends lost 4 bases and 5 bases, in that order; junction bases with no gene match: 5. This CDR3 contains 15 residues. CDR1 is SGHVS and CDR2 is FQNEAQ in the germline V gene. The CDR3 coding sequence is TGTGCCAGCAGCTCGCCCGGGACAGGGGACAATGAGCAGTTCTTC. This codes for CASSSPGTGDNEQFF.

The CDR3 nucleotides read TGTGCCAGCAGCTTAACGGCAGGGGGCAATGAGCAGTTCTTC. Translated: CASSLTAGGNEQFF. The J gene is TRBJ2-1, the V gene TRBV11-3; the match to TRBD1 covers 7 bases. CDR1 and CDR2 from the germline V gene are SGHNT and YENEEA. The CDR3 sequence is 14 residues long. V shed 2 bases and J 6 bases; nucleotides not matched to a gene: 4.